This passage covers 29 T cell receptor beta chains from one sample sequenced in a study of blood T cell repertoires in COVID-19. TCRdb's table, derived via immunoSEQ multiplex PCR, lists solely in-frame clones and lacks some. The sample carries approximately 300,000 clones, about 90% recorded once. Sequencing was done on a sample of peripheral blood. The receptors shown here come from a woman between 25 and 40 years old with COVID-19, enrolled during active disease.

The rearrangement joins TRBV24-1 to TRBJ2-4; weak D call: TRBD1 (5 bases). V was clipped by 5 bases and J by 3 bases, with 7 bases between them. The CDR3 spans 13 residues. Looked up from germline, CDR1 is KGHDR and CDR2 is SFDVKD. This chain's CDR3 is CATSVDNKNIQYF. DNA of the CDR3: TGTGCCACCAGTGTGGACAACAAAAACATTCAGTACTTC.

The J gene is TRBJ1-5, the V gene TRBV27; TRBD1 matches 7 bases. This CDR3 is built from 15 residues. V was pared by 6 bases and J by 7 bases, with 12 bases of the junction left unmatched. The germline V gene encodes CDR1 MNHEY and CDR2 SMNVEV (reference sequence). This CDR3 reads CASSRFHRGEQPQHF. Written as DNA, the CDR3 is TGTGCCAGCAGCCGATTTCACAGGGGAGAACAGCCCCAGCATTTT.

The sample holds one count of this clone. The chain is built from TRBV12-3 or TRBV12-4 and TRBJ1-1; possibly TRBD1 for D (6 bases). Deletions cut 9 bases from V and 4 bases from J, with 12 bases between. The CDR3 extends over 12 amino acids. The CDR3 loop reads CASNRAGTEAFF. CDR3 in DNA: TGTGCCAGTAACAGGGCCGGCACTGAAGCTTTCTTT.

The rearrangement uses TRBV7-3 and TRBJ1-6; D is uncertain. CDR1 SGHTA and CDR2 FQGTGA come from the germline V gene. CDR3 size: 14 residues. Trimming removed 2 bases at V and 1 base at J, with 3 bases between. The CDR3 spells CASSLSSYNSPLHF. The CDR3 nucleotides read TGTGCCAGCAGCTTATCGTCCTATAATTCACCCCTCCACTTT.

DNA for the CDR3: TGCGCCAGCAGCTTGGTGGACAGGGATTCACCCCTCCACTTT. Protein product: CASSLVDRDSPLHF. This chain connects TRBV5-1 to TRBJ1-6; the match to TRBD1 covers 8 bases. Germline V gene data show CDR1 as SGHRS and CDR2 as YFSETQ. Losses at the gene ends were 0 bases for V and 8 bases for J; bases not matched to a gene: 1. The length of the CDR3 is 14 residues.

The rearrangement joins TRBV5-4 to TRBJ1-2; D perhaps matches TRBD1 (5 bases). From germline, CDR1 is SGHNT and CDR2 YYREEE (reference sequence). CDR3 length: 12 residues. V lost 0 bases and J 13 bases, leaving 13 bases between the germline ends. The CDR3 here is CASSLAWTPLTF. CDR3 bases: TGTGCCAGCAGCTTGGCCTGGACACCCCTCACCTTC.

The chain joins TRBV28 to TRBJ1-2, with D hard to call. V was pared by 2 bases and J by 4 bases, with 5 bases between. Looked up from germline, CDR1 is MDHEN and CDR2 is SYDVKM. The CDR3 has 12 residues. The CDR3 DNA follows: TGTGCCAGCAGTTTAGGCAGCTATGGCTACACCTTC. Its protein product is CASSLGSYGYTF.

This chain's CDR3 is CASSVDAGTYEQYF. The CDR3 DNA sequence: TGTGCCAGCAGCGTAGATGCAGGGACCTACGAGCAGTACTTC. V gene TRBV9 combines with J gene TRBJ2-7; possibly TRBD1 for D (5 bases). The CDR3 is 14 amino acids. With 0 bases removed from V and 2 bases from J, the gap between germline ends came to 9 bases. Germline V gives CDR1 SGDLS, CDR2 YYNGEE.

The chain has TRBV2 and TRBJ1-1; D ambiguous. Germline V gives CDR1 SNHLY, CDR2 FYNNEI. Trimming removed 8 bases from V and 0 bases from J, with 19 bases in between. CDR3 size: 16 residues. For the CDR3, the DNA is TGTGCCAGCGACCCTCGGGGTGGAATCATGAACACTGAAGCTTTCTTT. This gives the protein CASDPRGGIMNTEAFF.

Written as DNA, the CDR3 is TGTGCCAGCAGCTCGCAAGGAGGGAAGGAGACCCAGTACTTC. It specifies CASSSQGGKETQYF. The chain employs TRBV5-4 and TRBJ2-5; D is perhaps TRBD2 (6 bases). The V gene lost 3 bases and the J gene lost 5 bases, with 14 bases spanning the gap. Germline values: CDR1 SGHNT, CDR2 YYREEE (reference sequence). CDR3 length equals 14 residues. The whole variable domain, remainder taken from reference TRBV5-4 and TRBJ2-5, is ETGVTQSPTHLIKTRGQQVTLRCSSQSGHNTVSWYQQALGQGPQFIFQYYREEENGRGNFPPRFSGLQFPNYSSELNVNALELDDSALYLCASSSQGGKETQYFGPGTRLLVL.

The CDR3 coding sequence is TGTGCCAGCAGTTTAGTGGGGCTAGCGGGAGGGCAGGAGGAAGATACGCAGTATTTT. Translation: CASSLVGLAGGQEEDTQYF. The rearrangement uses TRBV28 and TRBJ2-3; TRBD2 aligns across 12 bases. The CDR3 runs to 19 residues. Germline-derived CDR1 and CDR2 are MDHEN and SYDVKM. Trimming cost V 2 bases and J 5 bases; bases outside gene matches: 14.

The chain uses TRBV10-3 and TRBJ2-5; 7 bases align to TRBD1. Trimming removed 4 bases from V and 2 bases from J; junction bases left unmatched: 4. Per germline, CDR1 ENHRY and CDR2 SYGVKD. This CDR3 contains 14 residues. CDR3 DNA: TGTGCCATCAGTGGAGGGACAGAACAAGAGACCCAGTACTTC. Its protein product is CAISGGTEQETQYF.

The chain is built from TRBV5-4 and TRBJ2-1; D perhaps matches TRBD1 (5 bases). V was trimmed by 0 bases and J by 4 bases, leaving 14 bases between them. This CDR3 has 16 residues. Germline assignment: CDR1 SGHNT and CDR2 YYREEE (reference sequence). CDR3 sequence: CASSLGGNRVYNEQFF. DNA for the CDR3: TGTGCCAGCAGCTTGGGGGGCAACCGGGTTTACAATGAGCAGTTCTTC.

This clone was observed once. The gene calls are TRBV28 and TRBJ2-7; D possibly corresponds to TRBD2 (6 bases). The CDR3 is made up of 16 amino acids. Per the germline V gene, CDR1 is MDHEN and CDR2 is SYDVKM. V gave up 6 bases and J gave up 0 bases, with 18 bases separating them. In DNA, the CDR3 is TGTGCCAGCAGATTGGAGGGACTGCCGCCCTCCTACGAGCAGTACTTC. As protein: CASRLEGLPPSYEQYF. The variable domain in full, with the rest retrieved from reference TRBV28 and TRBJ2-7, is DVKVTQSSRYLVKRTGEKVFLECVQDMDHENMFWYRQDPGLGLRLIYFSYDVKMKEKGDIPEGYSVSREKKERFSLILESASTNQTSMYLCASRLEGLPPSYEQYFGPGTRLTVT.

The chain joins TRBV5-1 to TRBJ2-2; D is perhaps TRBD2 (5 bases). This CDR3 comprises 16 residues. V was cut by 4 bases and J by 8 bases, with 21 bases left in between. CDR1 is SGHRS and CDR2 is YFSETQ in the germline V gene. CDR3 in DNA: TGCGCCAGCAGCGTTCTCCGGGAAGTGTTTGGAGGGGAGCTGTTTTTT. This codes for CASSVLREVFGGELFF.

The chain joins TRBV6-5 to TRBJ1-2; TRBD1 agrees at 7 bases. The CDR3 has 13 amino acids. Per germline, CDR1 MNHEY and CDR2 SVGAGI. Trimming removed 6 bases from V and 4 bases from J; junction bases left unmatched: 5. CDR3 in amino acids: CASRRSGGYGYTF. The DNA of the CDR3 is TGTGCCAGCAGGAGGTCAGGGGGCTATGGCTACACCTTC.

The chain couples TRBV2 to TRBJ2-7, with 10 nucleotides matching TRBD2. Trimming took 6 bases from V and 0 from J; bases not matched to a gene: 5. The germline gives CDR1 SNHLY, CDR2 FYNNEI. There are 15 residues in the CDR3. CDR3 residues: CASSLGTSVSYEQYF. The CDR3 nucleotides are TGTGCCAGCAGCTTAGGGACTAGCGTCTCCTACGAGCAGTACTTC.

V gene TRBV14 combines with J gene TRBJ2-3, with TRBD1 matching 11 bases. Trimming took 3 bases from V and 4 from J; bases not matched to a gene: 6. Looked up from germline, CDR1 is SGHDN and CDR2 is FVKESK. The CDR3 is made up of 16 amino acids. The CDR3: CASSQTGTGGSDTQYF. Written as DNA, the CDR3 is TGTGCCAGCAGCCAGACCGGGACAGGGGGGTCAGATACGCAGTATTTT. Full variable domain (missing parts from reference TRBV14 and TRBJ2-3): EAGVTQFPSHSVIEKGQTVTLRCDPISGHDNLYWYRRVMGKEIKFLLHFVKESKQDESGMPNNRFLAERTGGTYSTLKVQPAELEDSGVYFCASSQTGTGGSDTQYFGPGTRLTVL.

The chain employs TRBV29-1 and TRBJ2-7; 7 bases are shared with TRBD1. J was trimmed by 3 bases and V by 6 bases; bases with no gene match: 2. The CDR3 sequence is 11 residues long. Per germline, CDR1 SQVTM and CDR2 ANQGSEA. The CDR3 DNA is TGCAGCGTATGGACAGGCTACGAGCAGTACTTC. It encodes CSVWTGYEQYF.

This rearrangement joins TRBV24-1 to TRBJ2-2, with TRBD1 as a possible D gene (6 bases). This CDR3 is built from 16 residues. Germline V lookup: CDR1 KGHDR, CDR2 SFDVKD. Between the trimmed V and J ends, which lost 1 base and 0 bases, there was a span of 8 bases. CDR3 coding DNA: TGTGCCACCAGTGATTTCGCAGGGGCGAACACCGGGGAGCTGTTTTTT. This encodes CATSDFAGANTGELFF.

The chain joins TRBV27 to TRBJ1-5; D uncertain. Looked up from germline, CDR1 is MNHEY and CDR2 is SMNVEV (reference sequence). This CDR3 comprises 17 residues. V was cut by 0 bases and J by 1 base, with 13 bases left in between. The CDR3 sequence: CASSLSGSRWSNQPQHF. CDR3 DNA sequence: TGTGCCAGCAGTTTATCCGGTAGTCGGTGGAGCAATCAGCCCCAGCATTTT.

A single count supports this clone. The CDR3 region is CASSLRPGSYEQYF. CDR3 DNA sequence: TGTGCCAGCAGCCTTCGTCCCGGCTCCTACGAGCAGTACTTC. V usage is TRBV9 and J usage is TRBJ2-7; no reliable D call. This CDR3 region has 14 residues. In germline, CDR1 is SGDLS, CDR2 YYNGEE. Deletions cut 4 bases from V and 0 bases from J, with 11 bases between.

The chain joins TRBV5-1 to TRBJ2-5; 11 bases fit TRBD2. V gave up 4 bases and J gave up 6 bases; unmatched junction bases: 8. The length of the CDR3 is 15 residues. CDR1 and CDR2 (germline): SGHRS, YFSETQ. DNA of the CDR3: TGCGCCAGCAGCGAACCAACTAGCGGGAGAAAGACCCAGTACTTC. Translating gives CASSEPTSGRKTQYF.

V and J are TRBV27 and TRBJ2-2, with 9 positions matching TRBD2. Looked up from germline, CDR1 is MNHEY and CDR2 is SMNVEV (reference sequence). The V and J ends lost 8 bases and 9 bases, in that order; junction bases with no gene match: 13. This CDR3 contains 15 residues. The CDR3 bases are TGTGCCAGCCGACGGGCGGGAGGGCCCACGTGGGAGCTGTTTTTT. It specifies CASRRAGGPTWELFF.

This sequence joins TRBV9 and TRBJ2-2; 9 bases line up with TRBD1. Trimming removed 0 bases from V and 5 bases from J; junction bases left unmatched: 14. The germline gives CDR1 SGDLS, CDR2 YYNGEE. The CDR3 is made up of 19 amino acids. The CDR3 DNA follows: TGTGCCAGCAGCGTAGCCTCGGGACTGGACAGGGGCAATACCGGGGAGCTGTTTTTT. Its protein is CASSVASGLDRGNTGELFF. The variable domain in full, with the rest retrieved from reference TRBV9 and TRBJ2-2, is DSGVTQTPKHLITATGQRVTLRCSPRSGDLSVYWYQQSLDQGLQFLIQYYNGEERAKGNILERFSAQQFPDLHSELNLSSLELGDSALYFCASSVASGLDRGNTGELFFGEGSRLTVL.

This clone was counted once. J is TRBJ2-1 and V is TRBV4-3; TRBD2 aligns across 9 bases. Germline V gene data show CDR1 as LGHNA and CDR2 as YSLEER. This CDR3 region has 18 residues. The V and J ends lost 1 base and 3 bases, in that order; junction bases with no gene match: 10. CDR3 bases: TGCGCCAGCAGCCAAGGACGGCGGGCTAGCGGGATCTACAATGAGCAGTTCTTC. This translates into CASSQGRRASGIYNEQFF.

In its sample, this clone was seen once. The gene calls are TRBV4-1 and TRBJ2-7; 9 nucleotides line up with TRBD1. This CDR3 has 16 residues. Unmatched junction bases numbered 14, after V lost 6 bases and J lost 5 bases. Germline V CDR1 and CDR2: MGHRA, YSYEKL. CDR3 nucleotide sequence: TGCGCCAGCAGTGTTCGTATTGGGACAGGGTCTCACGAGCAGTACTTC. Residues: CASSVRIGTGSHEQYF.

The genes are TRBV11-2 and TRBJ2-1; the match to TRBD2 covers 8 bases. The germline V gene encodes CDR1 SGHAT and CDR2 FQNNGV. The CDR3 spans 15 residues. Trimming took 3 bases from V and 1 from J; bases not matched to a gene: 2. For the CDR3, the DNA is TGTGCCAGCAGCTTGGGACTAGGATCCTACAATGAGCAGTTCTTC. This translates into CASSLGLGSYNEQFF.

This clone was seen at least ten times. The chain joins TRBV27 to TRBJ1-2; D possibly corresponds to TRBD1 (5 bases). The CDR3 runs to 13 residues. From germline, CDR1 is MNHEY and CDR2 SMNVEV (reference sequence). V was trimmed by 5 bases and J by 5 bases, leaving 12 bases between them. The CDR3 DNA sequence: TGTGCCAGCAGTACAGACAGCATTTATGGCTACACCTTC. Translating gives CASSTDSIYGYTF.